A single sample gave rise to the 4 T cell receptor beta chains below, sequenced in a study of T-cell reconstitution after alpha-beta-depleted transplantation in children listed by TCRdb under 2016. Receptor libraries were prepared by PCR. Sequenced using an Illumina HiSeq 2500. TCR library preparation used molecular barcoding, with unique molecular identifiers applied to normalize quantification of the TCRbeta repertoire. Using fastp trimming at Q25 and MiXCR clonotype assembly, TCRdb reanalyzed the public sequencing data and kept in-frame beta chains. CDR3 protein duplicates are merged, each entry listing the most common genes and DNA. The sample table records around 600,000 distinct CDR3 sequences; roughly 17% of these occur just once. The ten largest make up 1.1% of the sample. The material sequenced was PBMCs from the stem cell graft donor, taken from the stem cell graft. The receptors stem from a human donor who donated a stem cell graft to a child with acute myeloid leukemia.

This clonotype occurred a few times. This chain joins TRBV7-9 and TRBJ2-2, with D unresolved. V was cut by 5 bases and J by 8 bases, with 12 bases left in between. Germline V gene data show CDR1 as SEHNR and CDR2 as FQNEAQ (reference sequence). CDR3 size: 13 residues. The DNA for the CDR3 is TGTGCCAGCAGCCCCCAGACACGTGGGGAGCTGTTTTTT. It specifies CASSPQTRGELFF.

About this clonotype: An end of the junction does not agree with germline; a read error may underlie this. This chain uses TRBV12-3 or TRBV12-4 with TRBJ1-2; TRBD1 matches at 10 bases. This CDR3 region has 16 residues. The CDR3 reads CVSNKLSGTGAFGYTF. The CDR3, as DNA: TGTGTCAGCAATAAACTATCCGGGACAGGGGCTTTCGGCTACACCTTC.

The V and J genes are TRBV20-1 and TRBJ2-2; 7 bases map to TRBD2. CDR1 and CDR2 from the germline V gene are DFQATT and SNEGSKA (reference sequence). The ends lost 5 bases at V and 1 base at J; junction bases unmatched: 10. The CDR3 has 16 residues. CDR3 DNA sequence: TGCAGTGCTCCCCGCGCGGGGGAGTTGAACACCGGGGAGCTGTTTTTT. It translates to CSAPRAGELNTGELFF.

The table lists this clonotype with many counts. J is TRBJ2-7 and V is TRBV20-1, with TRBD2 matching 7 bases. The CDR3 contains 14 residues. Unmatched junction bases numbered 11, after V lost 6 bases and J lost 3 bases. Per germline, CDR1 DFQATT and CDR2 SNEGSKA (reference sequence). The CDR3 DNA reads as TGCAGTGCGACCCACGGGGGGAGAGGCTACGAGCAGTACTTC. Translating gives CSATHGGRGYEQYF.